The rows below give T cell receptor beta chains drawn from one sample of a study of blood T cell repertoires in COVID-19. The data were produced by immunoSEQ multiplex PCR, yet TCRdb's version contains in-frame clones alone and is incomplete. The table has 150,000 or so clones, 70% to 90% seen once. The sample was peripheral blood. All receptors come from a man in his 60s who had recovered from COVID-19. CDR3s include the opening cysteine and the closing phenylalanine or tryptophan. Fields, in order: J gene, clone size, D gene, CDR3 length, V gene, CDR3 protein, CDR3 DNA. A D gene is named only where the DNA matches it firmly. The size of a clone is reported for some rows only, either as once, few or many, or as a class for expanded clones.

TRBJ2-7,few,TRBD2,13,TRBV2,CASSGLAGAFPLF,TGTGCCAGCAGTGGACTAGCGGGGGCCTTCCCTCTCTTC
TRBJ2-1,NA,TRBD2,17,TRBV7-3,CASSPDRTSGGYNEQFF,TGTGCCAGCAGCCCAGACCGTACTAGCGGGGGCTACAATGAGCAGTTCTTC
TRBJ2-3,NA,TRBD1,15,TRBV6-4,CASSLTGIGTDTQYF,TGTGCCAGCAGCCTGACAGGGATTGGCACAGATACGCAGTATTTT
TRBJ1-1,NA,TRBD1,15,TRBV2,CASSDPTGERTEAFF,TGTGCCAGCAGTGACCCGACAGGGGAGAGGACTGAAGCTTTCTTT
TRBJ2-7,NA,TRBD1,13,TRBV5-8,CASSPWDRGKQYF,TGTGCCAGCAGCCCGTGGGACAGGGGCAAGCAGTACTTC
TRBJ2-3,once,NA,15,TRBV5-4,CASSLGRAGTDTQYF,TGTGCCAGCAGCTTGGGCAGGGCGGGCACAGATACGCAGTATTTT
TRBJ1-1,NA,NA,18,TRBV10-3,CAISESGRGSLQDTEAFF,TGTGCCATCAGTGAGTCGGGGCGCGGGAGTCTGCAGGACACTGAAGCTTTCTTT
TRBJ1-1,NA,NA,16,TRBV6-2/TRBV6-3,CASSPGTTVMNTEAFF,TGTGCCAGCAGTCCCGGGACAACCGTTATGAACACTGAAGCTTTCTTT
TRBJ1-2,NA,NA,13,TRBV24-1,CATSGDSNYGYTF,TGTGCCACCAGTGGAGACAGCAACTATGGCTACACCTTC
TRBJ2-7,NA,NA,14,TRBV5-4,CASSSRLGGYEQYF,TGTGCCAGCAGCTCCCGACTAGGTGGGTACGAGCAGTACTTC
TRBJ1-5,NA,TRBD1,14,TRBV7-2,CASSRDRGDQPQHF,TGTGCCAGCAGCCGCGACAGGGGCGATCAGCCCCAGCATTTT
TRBJ2-2,NA,NA,14,TRBV7-3,CASSSTANTGELFF,TGTGCCAGCAGCTCGACAGCGAACACCGGGGAGCTGTTTTTT
TRBJ1-4,few,NA,12,TRBV5-4,CASSLQNEKLFF,TGTGCCAGCAGCTTGCAGAATGAAAAACTGTTTTTT
TRBJ2-1,NA,TRBD1,16,TRBV4-2,CASSLIQGARTNEQFF,TGTGCCAGCAGCCTCATACAGGGGGCTAGAACTAATGAGCAGTTCTTC
TRBJ1-5,NA,TRBD1,14,TRBV12-5,CASRPGTEYQPQHF,TGTGCTAGTCGCCCCGGGACAGAATATCAGCCCCAGCATTTT
TRBJ2-1,NA,TRBD1,14,TRBV5-1,CASSIYRGPRKQFF,TGCGCCAGCAGCATTTACAGGGGCCCGAGGAAGCAGTTCTTC
TRBJ2-1,NA,TRBD2,14,TRBV27,CASRPSGRYNEQFF,TGTGCCAGCAGACCTAGCGGGAGGTACAATGAGCAGTTCTTC
TRBJ1-2,NA,NA,15,TRBV18,CASSPGGANDYGYTF,TGTGCCAGCTCACCAGGGGGCGCAAATGACTATGGCTACACCTTC
TRBJ1-6,NA,TRBD1,16,TRBV11-2,CASSLDPTGGNSPLHF,TGTGCCAGCAGCTTAGATCCGACAGGGGGGAATTCACCCCTCCACTTT
TRBJ2-3,NA,NA,14,TRBV7-2,CASSLGSEADTQYF,TGTGCCAGCAGCTTAGGATCTGAGGCAGATACGCAGTATTTT
TRBJ1-2,NA,TRBD1,15,TRBV18,CASSPGTTGSYGYTF,TGTGCCAGCTCACCGGGGACGACAGGGTCCTATGGCTACACCTTC
TRBJ2-5,NA,TRBD1,15,TRBV5-1,CASSAGTGSQETQYF,TGCGCCAGCAGCGCGGGGACAGGGTCTCAAGAGACCCAGTACTTC
TRBJ2-2,NA,NA,14,TRBV6-5,CASSPGQVTGELFF,TGTGCCAGCAGCCCGGGACAAGTAACCGGGGAGCTGTTTTTT
TRBJ2-1,NA,NA,12,TRBV28,CASGTTYNEQFF,TGTGCCAGTGGGACAACCTACAATGAGCAGTTCTTC
TRBJ1-2,once,TRBD1,15,TRBV2,CASSHSTGDPLGYTF,TGTGCCAGCAGTCACAGTACAGGGGACCCACTGGGCTACACCTTC
TRBJ1-5,NA,NA,16,TRBV19,CASSTQQGGGNQPQHF,TGTGCCAGTAGTACTCAACAGGGCGGCGGCAATCAGCCCCAGCATTTT
TRBJ1-1,NA,TRBD1,14,TRBV20-1,CSASSGQGHTEAFF,TGCAGTGCTAGTTCGGGACAGGGGCACACTGAAGCTTTCTTT
TRBJ1-6,NA,NA,13,TRBV27,CASSFTGLEPLHF,TGTGCCAGCAGTTTTACAGGGTTGGAACCCCTCCACTTT
TRBJ2-7,NA,NA,14,TRBV5-1,CASSPGPGDYEQYF,TGCGCCAGCAGCCCAGGACCGGGGGACTACGAGCAGTACTTC
TRBJ1-1,NA,NA,15,TRBV5-4,CASSLASGARLVAFF,TGTGCCAGCAGCTTGGCCTCTGGGGCGCGGTTGGTAGCTTTCTTT
TRBJ2-1,NA,TRBD2,15,TRBV5-5,CASSLGLADYNEQFF,TGTGCCAGCAGCTTGGGACTAGCGGACTACAATGAGCAGTTCTTC
TRBJ2-7,NA,NA,17,TRBV7-2,CASSFRTGAISSYEQYF,TGTGCCAGCAGCTTCAGAACAGGCGCCATTAGCTCCTACGAGCAGTACTTC
TRBJ1-5,NA,NA,13,TRBV19,CASSRGGRQPQHF,TGTGCCAGTAGCCGGGGGGGGAGACAGCCCCAGCATTTT
TRBJ1-6,NA,NA,13,TRBV12-3/TRBV12-4,CASSPNRNSPLHF,TGTGCCAGCAGTCCGAACAGAAATTCACCCCTCCACTTT
TRBJ1-1,NA,NA,13,TRBV12-3/TRBV12-4,CASSRGGNTEAFF,TGTGCCAGCAGCCGGGGGGGGAACACTGAAGCTTTCTTT
TRBJ2-1,NA,TRBD2,14,TRBV18,CASSRMLADNEQFF,TGTGCCAGCTCCCGTATGCTAGCGGACAATGAGCAGTTCTTC
TRBJ1-6,NA,NA,13,TRBV11-3,CASSLEGNSPLHF,TGTGCCAGCAGCTTAGAGGGCAATTCACCCCTCCACTTT
TRBJ2-3,NA,TRBD1,16,TRBV19,CASSTRDRGPGDTQYF,TGTGCCAGTAGTACCCGGGACAGGGGGCCGGGAGATACGCAGTATTTT
TRBJ2-7,NA,NA,14,TRBV6-5,CASSWAGQTYEQYF,TGTGCCAGCAGTTGGGCAGGCCAGACCTACGAGCAGTACTTC
TRBJ2-2,once,TRBD2,16,TRBV5-6,CASSSAGGVGTGELFF,TGTGCCAGCAGCTCTGCCGGGGGGGTTGGAACCGGGGAGCTGTTTTTT
TRBJ1-4,NA,NA,15,TRBV7-9,CASSLGEATNEKLFF,TGTGCCAGCAGCTTAGGGGAGGCAACTAATGAAAAACTGTTTTTT
TRBJ1-2,NA,TRBD1,15,TRBV7-2,CASSGGGDGIGSYTF,TGTGCCAGCAGTGGAGGGGGCGACGGGATCGGTAGCTACACCTTC
TRBJ2-5,NA,NA,15,TRBV5-8,CASSLRGGQQETQYF,TGTGCCAGCAGCTTGCGCGGGGGCCAACAAGAGACCCAGTACTTC
TRBJ1-1,NA,NA,16,TRBV13,CASSLQGLDLNTEAFF,TGTGCCAGCAGCTTACAGGGACTGGACCTGAACACTGAAGCTTTCTTT
TRBJ2-7,NA,TRBD1,15,TRBV5-4,CASSPPGTGSHEQYF,TGTGCCAGCAGCCCCCCCGGGACAGGCTCCCACGAGCAGTACTTC
TRBJ2-7,NA,NA,15,TRBV3-1/TRBV3-2,CASSQGLQISYEQYF,TGTGCCAGCAGCCAAGGCTTACAGATCTCCTACGAGCAGTACTTC
TRBJ2-3,NA,TRBD2,16,TRBV10-3,CAISLPGLAGVDTQYF,TGTGCCATCAGTTTACCAGGACTAGCGGGGGTTGATACGCAGTATTTT
TRBJ1-1,NA,NA,15,TRBV11-2,CASSLGHSVYPEAFF,TGTGCCAGCAGCTTAGGTCACAGTGTATACCCTGAAGCTTTCTTT